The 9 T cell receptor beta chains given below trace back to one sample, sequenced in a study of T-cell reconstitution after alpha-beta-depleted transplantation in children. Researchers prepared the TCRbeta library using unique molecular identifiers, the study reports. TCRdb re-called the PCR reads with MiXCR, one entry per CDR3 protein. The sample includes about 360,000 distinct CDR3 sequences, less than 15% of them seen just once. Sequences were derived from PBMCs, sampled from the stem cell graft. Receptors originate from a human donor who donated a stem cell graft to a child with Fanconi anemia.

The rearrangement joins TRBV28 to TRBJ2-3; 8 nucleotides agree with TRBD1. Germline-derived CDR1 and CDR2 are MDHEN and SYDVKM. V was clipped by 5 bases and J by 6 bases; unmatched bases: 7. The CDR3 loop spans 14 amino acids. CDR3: CASSTGQGWDTQYF. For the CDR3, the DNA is TGTGCCAGCAGTACAGGACAGGGTTGGGATACGCAGTATTTT.

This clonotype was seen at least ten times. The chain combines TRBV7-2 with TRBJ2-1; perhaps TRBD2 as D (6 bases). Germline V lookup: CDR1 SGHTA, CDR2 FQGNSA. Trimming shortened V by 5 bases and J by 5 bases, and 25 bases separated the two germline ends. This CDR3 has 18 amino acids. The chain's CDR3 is CASSPTMVIGGWNNEQFF. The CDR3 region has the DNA TGTGCCAGCAGCCCGACGATGGTCATCGGGGGATGGAACAATGAGCAGTTCTTC.

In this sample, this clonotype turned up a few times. The CDR3 region has the DNA TGTGCCAGCAGTCCCCTTAGGCAGGCCCTCTATGGCTACACCTTC. Protein sequence: CASSPLRQALYGYTF. The rearrangement links TRBV6-5 to TRBJ1-2; the D is unclear. Germline V gene sequence: CDR1 MNHEY, CDR2 SVGAGI. The V gene lost 5 bases and the J gene lost 4 bases, with 17 bases spanning the gap. There are 15 residues in the CDR3.

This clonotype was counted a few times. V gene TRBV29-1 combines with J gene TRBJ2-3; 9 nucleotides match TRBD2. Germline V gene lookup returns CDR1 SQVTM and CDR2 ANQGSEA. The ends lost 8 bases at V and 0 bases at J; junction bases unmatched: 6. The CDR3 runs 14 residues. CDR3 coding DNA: TGCAGCCTCAGAAGCGGGGGGAGCACAGATACGCAGTATTTT. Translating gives CSLRSGGSTDTQYF.

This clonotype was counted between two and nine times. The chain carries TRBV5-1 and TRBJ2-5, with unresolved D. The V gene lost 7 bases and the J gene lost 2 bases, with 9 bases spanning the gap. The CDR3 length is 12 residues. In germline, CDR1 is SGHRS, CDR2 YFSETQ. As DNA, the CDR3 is TGCGCCAGCTCCCGGGTTCAAGAGACCCAGTACTTC. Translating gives CASSRVQETQYF.

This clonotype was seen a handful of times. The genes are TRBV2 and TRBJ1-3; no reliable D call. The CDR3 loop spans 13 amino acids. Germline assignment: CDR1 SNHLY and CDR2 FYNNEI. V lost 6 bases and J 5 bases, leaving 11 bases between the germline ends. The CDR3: CASSPFRRNTIYF. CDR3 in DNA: TGTGCCAGCAGCCCCTTTAGGAGAAACACCATATATTTT.

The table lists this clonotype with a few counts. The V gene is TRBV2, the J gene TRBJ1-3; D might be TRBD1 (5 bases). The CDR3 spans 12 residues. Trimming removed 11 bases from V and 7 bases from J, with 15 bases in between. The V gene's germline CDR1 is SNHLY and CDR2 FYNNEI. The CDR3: CAFWAGMNTIYF. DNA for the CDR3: TGTGCCTTCTGGGCAGGGATGAACACCATATATTTT.

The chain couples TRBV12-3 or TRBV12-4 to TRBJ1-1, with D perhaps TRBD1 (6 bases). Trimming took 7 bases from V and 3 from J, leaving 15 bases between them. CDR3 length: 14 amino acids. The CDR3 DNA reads TGTGCCAGCACCCCTGATGGGGGGCACACTGAAGCTTTCTTT. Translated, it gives CASTPDGGHTEAFF.

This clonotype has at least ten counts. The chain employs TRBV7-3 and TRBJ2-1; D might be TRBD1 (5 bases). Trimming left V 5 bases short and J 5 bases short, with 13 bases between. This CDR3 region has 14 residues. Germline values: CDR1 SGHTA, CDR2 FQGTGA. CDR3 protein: CASSPADSHNEQFF. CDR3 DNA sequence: TGTGCCAGCAGCCCGGCAGACAGTCACAATGAGCAGTTCTTC.